The sequence of this T cell receptor beta chain was determined in a study of blood T cell repertoires in COVID-19. The V and J ends lost 4 bases and 9 bases respectively, with 19 bases between them. The CDR3 loop spans 14 amino acids. CDR1 and CDR2 from the germline V gene are SGDLS and YYNGEE. The assay was immunoSEQ multiplex PCR, and TCRdb's table has in-frame clones only and misses some. The sample lists around 190,000 clones; roughly 77% were seen once. The sequenced material came from peripheral blood. This sequence was found in a woman between 35 and 50 years old with COVID-19, enrolled during active disease. The V call is TRBV9, the J call TRBJ1-1; TRBD1 is a possible D gene (6 bases). The CDR3 nucleotides read TGTGCCAGCAGCCAACCGGGGGGGGCAGGTAAAGCTTTCTTT. This encodes CASSQPGGAGKAFF.